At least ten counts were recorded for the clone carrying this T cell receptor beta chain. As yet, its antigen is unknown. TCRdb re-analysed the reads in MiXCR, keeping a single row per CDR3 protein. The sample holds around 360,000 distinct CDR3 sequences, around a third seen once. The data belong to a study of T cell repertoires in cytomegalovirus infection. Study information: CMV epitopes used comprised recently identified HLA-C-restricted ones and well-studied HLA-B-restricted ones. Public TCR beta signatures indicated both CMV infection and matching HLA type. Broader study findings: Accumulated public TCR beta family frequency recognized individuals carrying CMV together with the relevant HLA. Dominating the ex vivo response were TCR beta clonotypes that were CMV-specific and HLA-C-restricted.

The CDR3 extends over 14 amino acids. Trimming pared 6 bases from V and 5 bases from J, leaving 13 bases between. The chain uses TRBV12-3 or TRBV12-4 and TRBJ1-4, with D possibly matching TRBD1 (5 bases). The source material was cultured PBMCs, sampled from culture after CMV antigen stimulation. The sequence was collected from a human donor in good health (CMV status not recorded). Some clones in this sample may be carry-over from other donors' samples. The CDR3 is CASRQGTTNEKLFF. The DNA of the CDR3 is TGTGCCAGCAGGCAGGGTACTACGAATGAAAAACTGTTTTTT.